A single sample is the source of the 17 T cell receptor beta chains below, sequenced in a study of blood T cell repertoires in COVID-19. Only in-frame clones appear in the TCRdb table, and some are missing; sequencing was by immunoSEQ multiplex PCR. The table records roughly 160,000 clones, around 67% of them present only once. Sample: peripheral blood. These receptors came from a woman of 80 years or more with acute or convalescent COVID-19.

The table lists this clone with a count of one. The chain carries TRBV5-1 and TRBJ2-5, with 8 bases identical to TRBD1. CDR1 is SGHRS and CDR2 is YFSETQ in the germline V gene. This CDR3 is 14 amino acids long. Unmatched junction bases numbered 8, after V lost 6 bases and J lost 4 bases. The CDR3 sequence: CASNPAGGGETQYF. DNA for the CDR3: TGCGCCAGCAACCCCGCAGGGGGCGGAGAGACCCAGTACTTC.

This chain connects TRBV5-1 to TRBJ2-5; D is unclear. This CDR3 has 15 residues. The V gene lost 0 bases and the J gene lost 4 bases, with 13 bases spanning the gap. Germline CDR1 reads SGHRS; CDR2 reads YFSETQ. The CDR3 is CASSLAVAAGETQYF. The CDR3 nucleotides are TGCGCCAGCAGCTTGGCGGTGGCGGCTGGAGAGACCCAGTACTTC.

V usage is TRBV5-1 and J usage is TRBJ1-2; possibly TRBD1 for D (6 bases). There are 13 residues in the CDR3. Germline V gene lookup returns CDR1 SGHRS and CDR2 YFSETQ. Trimming removed 4 bases at V and 10 bases at J, with 17 bases between. CDR3 nucleotide sequence: TGCGCCAGCAGCGTGGGGTCGGACAGTTTCTACACCTTC. Its translation: CASSVGSDSFYTF.

The chain carries TRBV9 and TRBJ2-5, with D maybe TRBD2 (5 bases). CDR1 is SGDLS, CDR2 YYNGEE, per germline. Trimming took 0 bases from V and 5 from J, leaving 14 bases between them. The CDR3 extends over 15 amino acids. CDR3 sequence (DNA): TGTGCCAGCAGCGTAGCTACGACGAGGGAGGAGACCCAGTACTTC. Its translation is CASSVATTREETQYF.

This clone was detected only once. The V and J genes are TRBV2 and TRBJ2-2, with 11 positions matching TRBD2. CDR1 and CDR2 (germline): SNHLY, FYNNEI. The CDR3 has 15 amino acids. V lost 5 bases and J lost 7; bases outside the gene matches: 6. The DNA of the CDR3 is TGTGCCAGCAGTCCCAACGGACTAGCGGGCGGGGAGCTGTTTTTT. Protein: CASSPNGLAGGELFF.

This clone was detected a few times. The chain has TRBV12-3 or TRBV12-4 and TRBJ1-1; D uncertain. V lost 5 bases and J lost 0, with 7 bases in between. The CDR3 consists of 13 residues. The CDR3 protein is CASSARLNTEAFF. The DNA for the CDR3 is TGTGCCAGCAGTGCGCGGTTGAACACTGAAGCTTTCTTT.

The V call is TRBV7-6, the J call TRBJ1-3; 11 positions agree with TRBD1. V lost 1 base and J lost 4; bases outside the gene matches: 9. Per the germline V gene, CDR1 is SGHVS and CDR2 is FNYEAQ. The CDR3 has 18 residues. The CDR3 protein is CASSLVAGGQGDGNTIYF. The CDR3 DNA reads as TGTGCCAGCAGCTTAGTCGCTGGGGGACAGGGGGACGGAAACACCATATATTTT. Together with reference TRBV7-6 and TRBJ1-3, the CDR3 gives the full variable domain: GAGVSQSPRYKVTKRGQDVALRCDPISGHVSLYWYRQALGQGPEFLTYFNYEAQQDKSGLPNDRFSAERPEGSISTLTIQRTEQRDSAMYRCASSLVAGGQGDGNTIYFGEGSWLTVV.

This clone was counted once. The chain employs TRBV20-1 and TRBJ2-7, with D unresolved. The CDR3 spans 11 residues. CDR1 and CDR2 from the germline V gene are DFQATT and SNEGSKA (reference sequence). Trimming cost V 4 bases and J 3 bases, with 7 bases left between them. This chain's CDR3 is CSAKENYEQYF. The CDR3 nucleotides read TGCAGTGCTAAGGAGAACTACGAGCAGTACTTC.

The rearrangement links TRBV6-5 to TRBJ2-7; possibly TRBD2 for D (5 bases). Germline V gives CDR1 MNHEY, CDR2 SVGAGI. The CDR3 has 12 residues. The V gene lost 4 bases and the J gene lost 3 bases, with 7 bases spanning the gap. CDR3 sequence (DNA): TGTGCCAGCAGTTTGGACTTCTACGAGCAGTACTTC. The encoded protein is CASSLDFYEQYF.

This clone was observed once. The chain is built from TRBV27 and TRBJ1-2; no firm D call. CDR3 length: 14 residues. Trimming shortened V by 4 bases and J by 4 bases, and 13 bases separated the two germline ends. Germline CDR1 reads MNHEY; CDR2 reads SMNVEV (reference sequence). The CDR3 here is CASSWMGVGYGYTF. The CDR3 DNA is TGTGCCAGCAGTTGGATGGGAGTCGGCTATGGCTACACCTTC.

The chain uses TRBV6-6 and TRBJ2-2; 9 bases match TRBD1. The CDR3 runs 15 residues. The trim removed 6 bases at V and 1 base at J, leaving 3 bases unmatched. Germline assignment: CDR1 MNHNY and CDR2 SVGAGI (reference sequence). DNA of the CDR3: TGTGCCAGCAGCACGGGACAGGGGAACACCGGGGAGCTGTTTTTT. Its translation is CASSTGQGNTGELFF.

V gene TRBV5-1 combines with J gene TRBJ1-4; 11 bases map to TRBD1. Trimming removed 4 bases from V and 8 bases from J; junction bases left unmatched: 4. From germline, CDR1 is SGHRS and CDR2 YFSETQ. This CDR3 comprises 14 residues. The CDR3, as DNA: TGCGCCAGCAGCAAGGGACAGGGGGAAGAAAAACTGTTTTTT. Its translation is CASSKGQGEEKLFF.

The chain is built from TRBV5-1 and TRBJ2-3; 10 positions match TRBD2. Germline assignment: CDR1 SGHRS and CDR2 YFSETQ. The length of the CDR3 is 12 residues. V lost 2 bases, J lost 12 bases, and 3 bases stayed unmatched. The CDR3 protein is CASSLTSGDQYF. CDR3 DNA sequence: TGCGCCAGCAGCTTAACTAGCGGGGACCAGTATTTT.

V and J are TRBV7-2 and TRBJ2-7; tentatively, D is TRBD1 (5 bases). V was shortened by 1 base and J by 8 bases, with 12 bases between the two germline ends. The V gene's germline CDR1 is SGHTA and CDR2 FQGNSA. This CDR3 contains 13 residues. CDR3 nucleotide sequence: TGTGCCAGCAGCTTAGACAGGTTCCCTCAGCAGTACTTC. This encodes CASSLDRFPQQYF.

The chain uses TRBV24-1 and TRBJ1-2, with TRBD1 identical over 9 bases. This CDR3 spans 15 amino acids. Trimming took 4 bases from V and 7 from J; bases not matched to a gene: 9. Germline CDR1 is KGHDR and CDR2 is SFDVKD. CDR3 bases: TGTGCCACCAGTGACGGGACAGGGAGAACTATTGGCTACACCTTC. As protein: CATSDGTGRTIGYTF.

Only a few counts were recorded for this clone. This chain connects TRBV7-8 to TRBJ2-7; 7 positions match TRBD2. The V gene end was trimmed by 5 bases and the J gene end by 4 bases; junction bases not matched to a gene: 11. The CDR3 length is 15 residues. Germline lookup yields CDR1 SGHVS and CDR2 FQNEAQ. The CDR3 sequence is CASSPRASGNYEQYF. In nucleotides, the CDR3 is TGTGCCAGCAGCCCCCGGGCTAGCGGAAATTACGAGCAGTACTTC.

This sequence joins TRBV11-2 and TRBJ1-2; TRBD1 aligns across 7 bases. V trimming: 5 bases; J trimming: 5 bases; junction bases outside the gene matches: 8. The V gene's germline CDR1 is SGHAT and CDR2 FQNNGV. The CDR3 runs 14 residues. The CDR3 region is CASSPTGTAYGYTF. The CDR3 region has the DNA TGTGCCAGCAGCCCAACCGGGACAGCTTATGGCTACACCTTC.